A selection of T cell receptor beta chains follows, all from one sample in a study of a mutant IDH1 vaccine in newly diagnosed glioma. The antigens of these receptors remain unknown. Repertoires were generated with immunoSEQ multiplex PCR, while TCRdb's copy carries only in-frame clones and drops some. Found here are approximately 50,000 clones, roughly four fifths of them singletons; the top ten hold over 2.5%. The sequenced sample was PBMCs, obtained from a glioma patient whose treatment included an IDH1 peptide vaccine. These receptors were obtained from a woman between 50 and 59 years old with glioma. The CDR3 runs from the conserved cysteine through the conserved F or W. The order of the fields is J gene, CDR3 length, clone size, D gene, V gene, CDR3 DNA, CDR3 protein. A D gene is named only where the DNA matches it firmly. Expanded clones get a size class; other rows say once, few or many, or leave the size out.

>TRBJ1-1|15|-|-|TRBV29-1
TGCAGCGTTGAAGGGGGTCGGGGAGTCAGTGGCAAAACTTTCTTT
CSVEGGRGVSGKTFF
>TRBJ1-1|10|-|-|TRBV19
TGTGCCAGTAAGGGCTCCGAAGCTTTCTTT
CASKGSEAFF
>TRBJ2-2|14|-|-|TRBV27
TGTGCCAGCAGACAGAATACGAACACCGGGGAGCTGTTTTTT
CASRQNTNTGELFF
>TRBJ2-2|13|-|-|TRBV6-5
TGTGCCAGCAGTGGAAGGGGCACCGGGGAGCTGTTTTTT
CASSGRGTGELFF
>TRBJ2-1|14|once|-|TRBV30
TGTGCCTGTCCAACAGGTAGCTCCTACAATGAGCAGTTCTTC
CACPTGSSYNEQFF
>TRBJ1-6|15|-|TRBD1|TRBV11-3
TGTGCCAGCAGCTTAGGGGACAGGGACGATTCACCCCTCCACTTT
CASSLGDRDDSPLHF
>TRBJ2-7|13|once|-|TRBV29-1
TGCAGCGTGGAGAGGGATGGGGGATTCGAGCAGTACTTC
CSVERDGGFEQYF
>TRBJ1-3|13|-|-|TRBV7-2
TGTGCCAGCAGCGTCCCTCCTGGAAACACCATATATTTT
CASSVPPGNTIYF
>TRBJ2-7|14|-|-|TRBV9
TGTGCCAGCAGCCACGGTGGCGGCGCCAACGAGCAGTACTTC
CASSHGGGANEQYF
>TRBJ2-5|16|-|-|TRBV4-2
TGTGCCAGCAGCTTCCCGGCCGGGAGCCGCCAAGAGACCCAGTACTTC
CASSFPAGSRQETQYF
>TRBJ2-2|12|-|-|TRBV9
TGTGCCAGCAGCGTAGCTACCGGGGAGCTGTTTTTT
CASSVATGELFF
>TRBJ1-1|12|few|-|TRBV29-1
TGCAGCGTACAACAGCAGAACACTGAAGCTTTCTTT
CSVQQQNTEAFF
>TRBJ2-5|15|-|-|TRBV7-8
TGTGCCAGCAGCTTAGTCGAGGGACCACAAGAGACCCAGTACTTC
CASSLVEGPQETQYF
>TRBJ1-6|13|once|-|TRBV28
TGTGCCTCAAGAATAGGGGGAAATTCACCCCTCCACTTT
CASRIGGNSPLHF
>TRBJ1-1|14|-|-|TRBV11-3
TGTGCCAGCAGCTCCTATGGCAGGGGCACTGAAGCTTTCTTT
CASSSYGRGTEAFF
>TRBJ1-5|14|once|TRBD1|TRBV5-1
TGCGCCAGCAGCTTAGACAGGGGCAATCAGCCCCAGCATTTT
CASSLDRGNQPQHF
>TRBJ2-2|15|-|-|TRBV4-3
TGCGCCAGCAGCCACCGAGAGCGGAACACCGGGGAGCTGTTTTTT
CASSHRERNTGELFF
>TRBJ2-7|11|-|-|TRBV29-1
TGCAGCGGGCGGAGTGGGTCCGAGCAGTACTTC
CSGRSGSEQYF
>TRBJ2-7|15|-|-|TRBV14
TGTGCCAGCAGCCAATTAACGACAGGAAGAAAGGAGCAGTACTTC
CASSQLTTGRKEQYF
>TRBJ2-7|17|once|TRBD2|TRBV14
TGTGCCAGCAGCCAGGCAGGGTGGGCTAGCGGGGCCTACGAGCAGTACTTC
CASSQAGWASGAYEQYF
>TRBJ1-2|15|-|TRBD1|TRBV9
TGTGCCAGCAGCGTGGGGGGACAGGGACTGTATGGCTACACCTTC
CASSVGGQGLYGYTF
>TRBJ1-1|14|-|-|TRBV5-1
TGCGCCAGCAGCCCGCTGACGGAGAACACTGAAGCTTTCTTT
CASSPLTENTEAFF
>TRBJ2-7|12|-|-|TRBV18
TGTGCCAGCTCAGCGGACAGCTACGAGCAGTACTTC
CASSADSYEQYF
>TRBJ2-3|13|-|-|TRBV10-3
TGTGCCACCCTAGAATCCCCAACAGATACGCAGTATTTT
CATLESPTDTQYF
>TRBJ2-7|14|-|TRBD1|TRBV7-7
TGTGCCAGCAGCATAGGACAGGGGGCTTCTGAGCAGTACTTC
CASSIGQGASEQYF
>TRBJ2-2|17|once|TRBD2|TRBV4-2
TGTGCCAGCAGCCAAGAAGCGGGGGGCCCGAACACCGGGGAGCTGTTTTTT
CASSQEAGGPNTGELFF
>TRBJ1-1|13|-|-|TRBV29-1
TGCAGCGTTGATTGGGGGCTAGGCACTGAAGCTTTCTTT
CSVDWGLGTEAFF
>TRBJ2-5|17|-|-|TRBV5-4
TGTGCCAGCAGCTTGGAAACAGGGATTCGGAAGCAAGAGACCCAGTACTTC
CASSLETGIRKQETQYF
>TRBJ1-2|15|-|-|TRBV29-1
TGCAGCGTGGGGGGTGAGCAGGGTGCTAACTATGGCTACACCTTC
CSVGGEQGANYGYTF
>TRBJ2-7|17|-|TRBD2|TRBV7-2
TGTGCCAGCAGCTTAGCGAGACTAGCGGGGCGGGAAGGGGAGCAGTACTTC
CASSLARLAGREGEQYF
>TRBJ2-3|15|-|-|TRBV18
TGTGCCAGCTTCGCGTCGGGGGCTAGCACAGATACGCAGTATTTT
CASFASGASTDTQYF
>TRBJ1-2|19|-|TRBD1|TRBV28
TGTGCCAGCAGTTTCGCGAGGGCAGGGGGCACGTCACGAAACTATGGCTACACCTTC
CASSFARAGGTSRNYGYTF
>TRBJ1-1|13|-|-|TRBV5-1
TGCGCCAGCAGCTTGGAAGGATCCACTGAAGCTTTCTTT
CASSLEGSTEAFF
>TRBJ2-5|14|-|TRBD1|TRBV30
TGTGCCTGGAGTCGGGGACAGGGCCAAGAGACCCAGTACTTC
CAWSRGQGQETQYF
>TRBJ1-2|10|-|-|TRBV15
TGTGCCACCAGCAGAGACCTTGCGGTCTTC
CATSRDLAVF
>TRBJ1-1|14|-|-|TRBV6-5
TGTGCCAGCAGTATAATTCCAGGGTACACTGAAGCTTTCTTT
CASSIIPGYTEAFF
>TRBJ2-2|12|-|-|TRBV7-2
TGTGCCAGCAGCTCGGACACCGGGGAGCTGTTTTTT
CASSSDTGELFF
>TRBJ2-2|12|once|-|TRBV27
TGTGCCAGCAGTAGGCCTCCCGGGGAGCTGTTTTTT
CASSRPPGELFF
>TRBJ1-1|15|-|-|TRBV7-2
TGTGCCAGCAGCCCTCGACCCGGGGTCGGCGCTGAAGCTTTCTTT
CASSPRPGVGAEAFF
>TRBJ2-3|17|-|TRBD1|TRBV19
TGTGCCAGTAGACCAGGGACAGGGGGCCCGCGGGGAGATACGCAGTATTTT
CASRPGTGGPRGDTQYF
>TRBJ1-3|18|-|-|TRBV6-4
TGTGCCAGCAGTGACTCCAGGCTTCCAGGGGTTAGAGGAAACACCATATATTTT
CASSDSRLPGVRGNTIYF
>TRBJ2-7|15|-|TRBD1|TRBV5-1
TGCGCCAGCAGCTTAATGTTCGGACAGGGCTACGAGCAGTACTTC
CASSLMFGQGYEQYF
>TRBJ2-5|12|-|-|TRBV15
TGTGCCACCTCCAGACAGAAAGAGACCCAGTACTTC
CATSRQKETQYF
>TRBJ1-5|15|-|TRBD1|TRBV27
TGTGCCAGCAGCCATCGACAGGGAGGGAATCAGCCCCAGCATTTT
CASSHRQGGNQPQHF
>TRBJ1-2|14|-|-|TRBV7-9
TGTGCCAGCAGCTTCCCGGGATCGGGGGATGGCTACACCTTC
CASSFPGSGDGYTF
>TRBJ1-5|16|-|TRBD1|TRBV27
TGTGCCAGCAGTCCAACCCAGGGGGCGAAGAGCCAGCCCCAGCATTTT
CASSPTQGAKSQPQHF
>TRBJ1-1|15|-|-|TRBV28
TGTGCCAGCCTACTGTACAGGGTGATAGGAACTGAAGCTTTCTTT
CASLLYRVIGTEAFF
>TRBJ1-6|13|few|TRBD1|TRBV28
TGTGCCAGCCTGGGACAGGGGAATTCACCCCTCCACTTT
CASLGQGNSPLHF
>TRBJ1-4|17|-|-|TRBV4-3
TGCGCCAGCAGCCAAGATTGGCAGATATCAACTAATGAAAAACTGTTTTTT
CASSQDWQISTNEKLFF
>TRBJ1-1|16|-|-|TRBV2
TGTGCCAGCAGTTCGGCAGGTTGGAGGATGAACACTGAAGCTTTCTTT
CASSSAGWRMNTEAFF